This T cell receptor (beta chain) was observed in a study of blood T cell repertoires in COVID-19. Whole-study context: Acute and convalescent COVID-19 samples came from the United States, Italy and Spain.

Authors' processing steps: For nucleated cells, counts were estimated from reference gene primer amplification. This table comes from immunoSEQ multiplex PCR, and its TCRdb copy is limited to in-frame clones, with some not included. V and J calls and clone size come straight from that table; D and trimming were deduced from the DNA. Of some 29,000 clones in the sample, around three quarters were seen once. CDR3 length equals 12 residues. Trimming took 7 bases from V and 3 from J; bases not matched to a gene: 3. The germline V gene encodes CDR1 SQVTM and CDR2 ANQGSEA. The sequence was collected from a man aged 65 to 85 with acute or convalescent COVID-19. Sequenced: peripheral blood. V usage is TRBV29-1 and J usage is TRBJ1-5, with 7 positions matching TRBD1. As DNA, the CDR3 is TGCAGCGCTGGGACAGCCAATCAGCCCCAGCATTTT. Amino acids: CSAGTANQPQHF.